Here is one TCR beta chain with its context. Its specificity is not known. A multiplex PCR was run with 60 Vbeta primers and 13 Jbeta primers. This table comes from immunoSEQ multiplex PCR, and its TCRdb copy is limited to in-frame clones, with some not included. The sample shows some 180,000 clones, more than 75% of them seen only once. The sample originates from a study of cytomegalovirus exposure and HLA in healthy donors. Study-level findings and limits: Later analysis demonstrated an association between a missense DCLRE1C variant and TCR beta V- and J-gene trimming. Altogether, 160 or so TCR beta chains were recorded as cytomegalovirus-associated.

While unrecorded immune exposures were likely, the donors were nominally healthy when sampled. This TCR was sampled from a man in his thirties or forties in good health and CMV-seropositive. Sequenced input: PBMCs.

In nucleotides, the CDR3 is TGTGCCACAAGTCTGCAGATGAACACTGAAGCTTTCTTT. This translates into CATSLQMNTEAFF. The chain carries TRBV15 and TRBJ1-1; D is uncertain. V was pared by 9 bases and J by 0 bases, with 11 bases between. This CDR3 is 13 amino acids long. Per the germline V gene, CDR1 is LNHNV and CDR2 is YYDKDF (reference sequence).